These 14 T cell receptor beta chains were all obtained from the same sample, sequenced in a study of blood T cell repertoires in COVID-19 (dated by TCRdb to the early 2020s). The library was generated by the immunoSEQ multiplex PCR assay. TCRdb re-hosts the immuneACCESS table, in-frame sequences only. Its copies lack some clones; in the studies checked, an unresolved V gene accounts for under half of them, and the cause for the rest is not known. The sample table lists a few hundred thousand clones, approximately 90% of them with a count of one. The ten most abundant clones make up nearly 7% of the sample. Sequencing was carried out using peripheral blood. Receptor source: a woman in her twenties or thirties with COVID-19, enrolled during active disease.

The chain combines TRBV4-1 with TRBJ1-2; 8 bases line up with TRBD1. There are 15 residues in the CDR3. Germline CDR1 reads MGHRA; CDR2 reads YSYEKL. Trimming removed 6 bases from V and 5 bases from J; junction bases left unmatched: 11. This CDR3 reads CASSLQRQGTYGYTF. DNA for the CDR3: TGCGCCAGCAGTCTTCAGAGACAGGGGACTTATGGCTACACCTTC.

The genes are TRBV7-2 and TRBJ2-7; TRBD2 matches 12 bases. The CDR3 is 17 amino acids. Germline trimming cut 6 bases from V and 4 bases from J; bases unmatched to any gene: 13. Germline values: CDR1 SGHTA, CDR2 FQGNSA. The CDR3 nucleotides read TGTGCCAGCAGTCATTTCCTGACTAGCGGGAGAGATTACGAGCAGTACTTC. It specifies CASSHFLTSGRDYEQYF.

The rearrangement uses TRBV24-1 and TRBJ2-1, with 8 bases aligning to TRBD2. V lost 5 bases to trimming and J lost 5 bases; unmatched junction nucleotides: 7. Germline lookup yields CDR1 KGHDR and CDR2 SFDVKD. The length of the CDR3 is 15 residues. The CDR3 DNA follows: TGTGCCACCAGTGCCGTAGCGGGAATCCACAATGAGCAGTTCTTC. Protein sequence: CATSAVAGIHNEQFF.

The chain carries TRBV29-1 and TRBJ2-7, with D perhaps TRBD2 (6 bases). V was trimmed by 7 bases and J by 1 base, leaving 14 bases between them. Germline lookup yields CDR1 SQVTM and CDR2 ANQGSEA. The length of the CDR3 is 13 residues. The DNA of the CDR3 is TGCAGCGCAAGAGGAGGGAAGTCCTACGAGCAGTACTTC. It is translated as CSARGGKSYEQYF.

This clone has only one observation. The V gene is TRBV5-1, the J gene TRBJ2-5; D uncertain. Germline loops: CDR1 SGHRS, CDR2 YFSETQ. The CDR3 contains 14 residues. V was pared by 5 bases and J by 3 bases, with 14 bases between. CDR3 sequence (DNA): TGCGCCAGCAGGGTTGAGTGGGCGAAAGAGACCCAGTACTTC. Its protein product is CASRVEWAKETQYF.

Here the CDR3 reads CASSELVAGDTQYF. In DNA form, the CDR3 reads TGTGCCAGCAGTGAATTGGTCGCAGGCGATACGCAGTATTTT. The rearrangement uses TRBV2 and TRBJ2-3; the D is unclear. This CDR3 is 14 amino acids long. Trimming pared 2 bases from V and 6 bases from J, leaving 12 bases between. Germline V lookup: CDR1 SNHLY, CDR2 FYNNEI. The full variable domain, completed using reference TRBV2 and TRBJ2-3, is EPEVTQTPSHQVTQMGQEVILRCVPISNHLYFYWYRQILGQKVEFLVSFYNNEISEKSEIFDDQFSVERPDGSNFTLKIRSTKLEDSAMYFCASSELVAGDTQYFGPGTRLTVL.

This clone was picked up one time. Here the CDR3 reads CASSLDAGYMNTEAFF. The CDR3 DNA reads TGTGCCAGCAGCTTAGATGCGGGGTACATGAACACTGAAGCTTTCTTT. The genes are TRBV11-1 and TRBJ1-1; no firm D call. The germline V gene has CDR1 SGHAT and CDR2 FQDESV (reference sequence). The CDR3 has 16 residues. Deletions cut 1 base from V and 0 bases from J, with 12 bases between.

The rearrangement uses TRBV5-1 and TRBJ2-2; tentative D call: TRBD1 (6 bases). V lost 4 bases and J lost 0, with 10 bases in between. Germline V gene lookup returns CDR1 SGHRS and CDR2 YFSETQ. This CDR3 has 15 residues. The CDR3 is CASSPGAANTGELFF. In DNA, the CDR3 is TGCGCCAGCAGCCCAGGGGCCGCGAACACCGGGGAGCTGTTTTTT.

The chain is built from TRBV5-1 and TRBJ1-5, with D unclear. The CDR3 is 13 amino acids. Between the trimmed V and J ends, which lost 4 bases and 4 bases, there was a span of 9 bases. The germline gives CDR1 SGHRS, CDR2 YFSETQ. CDR3 in amino acids: CASSPAGNQPQHF. The CDR3 nucleotides read TGCGCCAGCAGCCCGGCGGGGAATCAGCCCCAGCATTTT. Looking up the rest from reference TRBV5-1 and TRBJ1-5 gives the full variable domain: KAGVTQTPRYLIKTRGQQVTLSCSPISGHRSVSWYQQTPGQGLQFLFEYFSETQRNKGNFPGRFSGRQFSNSRSEMNVSTLELGDSALYLCASSPAGNQPQHFGDGTRLSIL.

The CDR3 spells CASSLTPTVIGDEQFF. CDR3 nucleotides: TGCGCCAGCAGCTTAACTCCGACAGTGATAGGGGATGAGCAGTTCTTC. The rearrangement links TRBV5-1 to TRBJ2-1, with D perhaps TRBD1 (5 bases). This CDR3 has 16 amino acids. Trimming shortened V by 2 bases and J by 8 bases, and 20 bases separated the two germline ends. Germline CDR1 is SGHRS and CDR2 is YFSETQ.

J is TRBJ2-1 and V is TRBV28; 11 bases align to TRBD1. This CDR3 contains 17 residues. The germline V gene encodes CDR1 MDHEN and CDR2 SYDVKM. V lost 7 bases and J lost 6; bases outside the gene matches: 14. The CDR3 loop reads CASTAVIGDRGFNEQFF. The DNA of the CDR3 is TGTGCCAGCACGGCTGTCATAGGGGACAGGGGGTTCAATGAGCAGTTCTTC.

V is TRBV5-6 and J is TRBJ2-5; TRBD2 aligns across 10 bases. V shed 0 bases and J 5 bases; nucleotides not matched to a gene: 10. Germline assignment: CDR1 SGHDT and CDR2 YYEEEE. The length of the CDR3 is 17 residues. The CDR3 loop reads CASSLAVLAGVGETQYF. The CDR3, as DNA: TGTGCCAGCAGCTTGGCCGTTCTAGCGGGAGTAGGGGAGACCCAGTACTTC.

This rearrangement joins TRBV7-2 to TRBJ2-1; the match to TRBD2 covers 10 bases. The CDR3 loop spans 13 amino acids. Looked up from germline, CDR1 is SGHTA and CDR2 is FQGNSA. V was pared by 6 bases and J by 10 bases, with 6 bases of the junction left unmatched. The chain's CDR3 is CASRTSGPREQFF. DNA for the CDR3: TGTGCCAGCAGGACTAGCGGGCCTAGGGAGCAGTTCTTC.

This clone occurred once. The rearrangement joins TRBV19 to TRBJ2-3, with 8 bases lining up with TRBD2. The CDR3 sequence is 16 residues long. Trimming cost V 3 bases and J 7 bases; bases outside gene matches: 12. Germline V gene sequence: CDR1 LNHDA, CDR2 SQIVND (reference sequence). CDR3 region: CASSILGGSGAYTQYF. The DNA for the CDR3 is TGTGCCAGTAGTATCCTGGGAGGTAGCGGGGCCTATACGCAGTATTTT.